This T cell receptor (beta chain) emerged from a study of blood T cell repertoires in COVID-19. Looking at the study overall: Sources were T cells, B-cell-depleted T cells, or PBMCs; the material itself was cDNA or gDNA.

The data were produced by immunoSEQ multiplex PCR, yet TCRdb's version contains in-frame clones alone and is incomplete. The data show 280,000 or so clones, roughly 87% seen once. The ends were cut back, 4 bases at V and 1 base at J, with 18 bases in the middle. Germline-derived CDR1 and CDR2 are SGHNT and YYREEE (reference sequence). This CDR3 comprises 16 residues. The clonotype was recovered from a human donor in a cohort sampled during active COVID-19. The gene calls are TRBV5-4 and TRBJ2-7, with D tentatively TRBD2 (6 bases). The material sequenced was peripheral blood. The chain's CDR3 is CASSPVPISGSYEQYF. The CDR3 DNA sequence: TGTGCCAGCAGCCCGGTGCCGATTAGCGGTTCCTACGAGCAGTACTTC. Variable domain in full (rest from reference TRBV5-4 and TRBJ2-7): ETGVTQSPTHLIKTRGQQVTLRCSSQSGHNTVSWYQQALGQGPQFIFQYYREEENGRGNFPPRFSGLQFPNYSSELNVNALELDDSALYLCASSPVPISGSYEQYFGPGTRLTVT.